This record concerns one T cell receptor (beta chain) sequence. Its antigen is as yet unknown. There are 15 residues in the CDR3. CDR1 LNHDA and CDR2 SQIVND come from the germline V gene (reference sequence). The V gene lost 5 bases and the J gene lost 4 bases, with 16 bases spanning the gap. Together with a sample-barcoded 5' primer, a J-beta primer mix was included in a second PCR lasting about 7 to 11 cycles. TCRdb re-called the 5' RACE reads through MiXCR, storing one row per CDR3 protein. The sample shows under 800,000 distinct CDR3 sequences, roughly 44% of them seen only once. The entry originates in a study of blood T cells in healthy people across ages. Study-wide results and caveats: Among T cells, TCR beta diversity per million cells dropped roughly linearly as age rose. Changes in expanded clonotypes were possibly confounded, as the CMV status of donors was unknown.

Ranging in age from about 6 to 95, the donors were healthy Caucasian individuals from Russia. Isolation recovered at least 6.5 million PBMCs from every sample. The sequence derives from a woman aged 55-69 years in good health. This chain connects TRBV19 to TRBJ2-3; TRBD1 might be the D (7 bases). Sequenced: blood. The chain's CDR3 is CASSPTGEVADTQYF. CDR3 DNA sequence: TGTGCCAGTAGTCCCACAGGGGAGGTCGCAGATACGCAGTATTTT.